The 17 T cell receptor beta chains listed next were all sequenced from one sample in a study of blood T cell repertoires in COVID-19. Some clones are missing from TCRdb's copy, which holds only in-frame ones; the method was immunoSEQ multiplex PCR. The sample shows more than 85,000 clones, about 87% of them seen only once. Sequencing was performed on peripheral blood. The receptors were gathered from a human donor in a cohort sampled during active COVID-19.

The chain couples TRBV2 to TRBJ1-5; 8 bases agree with TRBD1. This CDR3 is 14 amino acids long. Germline V gene data show CDR1 as SNHLY and CDR2 as FYNNEI. Germline trimming cut 6 bases from V and 4 bases from J; bases unmatched to any gene: 5. In DNA, the CDR3 is TGTGCCAGCAGGCCGGACAGGGCAAATCAGCCCCAGCATTTT. Translation gives CASRPDRANQPQHF.

V usage is TRBV20-1 and J usage is TRBJ2-7, with D tentatively TRBD2 (5 bases). In germline, CDR1 is DFQATT, CDR2 SNEGSKA (reference sequence). The CDR3 consists of 12 residues. V was clipped by 3 bases and J by 3 bases, with 9 bases between them. The CDR3 reads CSASGENYEQYF. In nucleotides, the CDR3 is TGCAGTGCTAGTGGGGAGAACTACGAGCAGTACTTC.

The chain couples TRBV7-2 to TRBJ2-5, with D hard to call. The germline CDR1 and CDR2 sequences are SGHTA and FQGNSA. V lost 5 bases and J 4 bases, leaving 14 bases between the germline ends. The CDR3 runs to 14 residues. CDR3 sequence reads: CASSLTGRRETQYF. CDR3 bases: TGTGCCAGCAGCCTTACGGGTAGGCGAGAGACCCAGTACTTC.

V usage is TRBV19 and J usage is TRBJ1-2, with TRBD1 matching 10 bases. Germline values: CDR1 LNHDA, CDR2 SQIVND (reference sequence). Trimming at V came to 8 bases and at J to 3 bases, leaving 12 bases not matched to a gene. The CDR3 consists of 16 residues. DNA of the CDR3: TGTGCCAGTTTGGGGGTCCGACAGGGGGCGGACTATGGCTACACCTTC. As protein: CASLGVRQGADYGYTF.

The chain has TRBV7-8 and TRBJ1-2; 9 bases are a match to TRBD1. J lost 5 bases, V lost 5 bases, and 6 bases had no gene match. Germline V gene sequence: CDR1 SGHVS, CDR2 FQNEAQ. The CDR3 is made up of 14 amino acids. Here the CDR3 reads CASSEQTGGYGYTF. CDR3 in DNA: TGTGCCAGCAGCGAACAGACAGGGGGGTATGGCTACACCTTC.

This chain uses TRBV27 with TRBJ2-3; 7 nucleotides agree with TRBD1. The CDR3 is 15 amino acids. V shed 5 bases and J 6 bases; nucleotides not matched to a gene: 11. Germline CDR1 MNHEY, CDR2 SMNVEV (reference sequence). The CDR3 region has the DNA TGTGCCAGCAGTGTCCGGGACAGCTTGTGGGATACGCAGTATTTT. It translates to CASSVRDSLWDTQYF.

V and J are TRBV7-9 and TRBJ2-1, with 14 bases that match TRBD2. CDR3 size: 19 residues. Germline CDR1 SEHNR, CDR2 FQNEAQ (reference sequence). V was pared by 0 bases and J by 4 bases, with 8 bases of the junction left unmatched. The CDR3 here is CASSLADLGTSGRYNEQFF. CDR3 nucleotide sequence: TGTGCCAGCAGCTTAGCGGACTTAGGGACTAGCGGGAGATACAATGAGCAGTTCTTC.

In DNA, the CDR3 is TGTGCCAGTAGTATCGGGACAAAGTACGAGCAGTACTTC. Translating it yields CASSIGTKYEQYF. The chain uses TRBV19 and TRBJ2-7; weak D call: TRBD1 (6 bases). Looked up from germline, CDR1 is LNHDA and CDR2 is SQIVND (reference sequence). Deletions cut 3 bases from V and 4 bases from J, with 10 bases between. CDR3 length: 13 residues. The full variable domain, with the rest looked up from reference TRBV19 and TRBJ2-7, is DGGITQSPKYLFRKEGQNVTLSCEQNLNHDAMYWYRQDPGQGLRLIYYSQIVNDFQKGDIAEGYSVSREKKESFPLTVTSAQKNPTAFYLCASSIGTKYEQYFGPGTRLTVT.

The chain uses TRBV2 and TRBJ1-2, with 8 bases identical to TRBD1. This CDR3 has 14 amino acids. The ends lost 11 bases at V and 8 bases at J; junction bases unmatched: 16. Germline-derived CDR1 and CDR2 are SNHLY and FYNNEI. DNA of the CDR3: TGTGCCTGCCTCCCCGACAGGGGTCGAACCGGCTACACCTTC. This encodes CACLPDRGRTGYTF.

This chain joins TRBV7-2 and TRBJ2-2; maybe TRBD2 (6 bases). Trimming took 2 bases from V and 5 from J, leaving 9 bases between them. This CDR3 spans 14 amino acids. CDR1 and CDR2 from the germline V gene are SGHTA and FQGNSA. This CDR3 is CASSLLSGTGELFF. The CDR3 DNA sequence: TGTGCCAGCAGCTTACTGAGCGGGACCGGGGAGCTGTTTTTT.

This chain links TRBV7-2 with TRBJ2-2, with 7 nucleotides matching TRBD2. This CDR3 contains 16 residues. Unmatched junction bases numbered 19, after V lost 5 bases and J lost 13 bases. The germline gives CDR1 SGHTA, CDR2 FQGNSA. As DNA, the CDR3 is TGTGCCAGCAGCCAGACTAGAATAATTACCGGGGAGGGGCTGTTTTTT. Residues: CASSQTRIITGEGLFF.

The rearrangement joins TRBV3-1 (or the pseudogene TRBV3-2) to TRBJ1-2, with 10 bases aligning to TRBD1. After removal of 3 bases from V and 6 bases from J, the junction contained 7 bases not matched to a gene. Germline-derived CDR1 and CDR2 are LGHDT and YNNKEL (reference sequence). The CDR3 is 15 residues long. The CDR3 DNA reads as TGTGCCAGCAGCCACTCTCCGGGACAGGGGAATGGCTACACCTTC. This sequence encodes CASSHSPGQGNGYTF.

J is TRBJ2-1 and V is TRBV28; D is unclear. V was clipped by 5 bases and J by 9 bases, with 14 bases between them. CDR3 length: 13 residues. Germline lookup yields CDR1 MDHEN and CDR2 SYDVKM. This chain's CDR3 is CASSADSRIEQFF. As DNA, the CDR3 is TGTGCCAGCAGTGCCGATTCTAGGATTGAGCAGTTCTTC. The full variable domain, rest sourced from reference TRBV28 and TRBJ2-1, is DVKVTQSSRYLVKRTGEKVFLECVQDMDHENMFWYRQDPGLGLRLIYFSYDVKMKEKGDIPEGYSVSREKKERFSLILESASTNQTSMYLCASSADSRIEQFFGPGTRLTVL.

The CDR3 DNA reads as TGTGCCAGCAGCTTACCGGGACAACCTGGAAACACCATATATTTT. Its translation is CASSLPGQPGNTIYF. This chain links TRBV5-4 with TRBJ1-3, with D tentatively TRBD1 (6 bases). V was clipped by 2 bases and J by 2 bases, with 11 bases between them. Germline CDR1 is SGHNT and CDR2 is YYREEE (reference sequence). This CDR3 spans 15 amino acids.

This chain connects TRBV2 to TRBJ1-4; the match to TRBD1 covers 9 bases. With 4 bases clipped from V and 8 bases from J, the junction kept 2 bases outside the gene matches. The CDR3 sequence is 13 residues long. Germline values: CDR1 SNHLY, CDR2 FYNNEI. The CDR3 DNA reads as TGTGCCAGCAGTGGGACAGGGGTAGAAAAACTGTTTTTT. Its protein is CASSGTGVEKLFF.

The V gene is TRBV28, the J gene TRBJ1-1; perhaps TRBD1 as D (5 bases). The CDR3 is 17 amino acids. V lost 3 bases to trimming and J lost 0 bases, with 17 bases between them. Germline V gene sequence: CDR1 MDHEN, CDR2 SYDVKM. CDR3 region: CASSLRNSGYMNTEAFF. In nucleotides, the CDR3 is TGTGCCAGCAGTTTGAGGAACTCAGGGTACATGAACACTGAAGCTTTCTTT.

The chain combines TRBV12-3 or TRBV12-4 with TRBJ1-2, with 7 bases identical to TRBD1. V gave up 5 bases and J gave up 6 bases; unmatched junction bases: 3. The CDR3 contains 12 residues. The CDR3 region has the DNA TGTGCCAGCAGTACAGGGGCGGATGGCTACACCTTC. It codes for CASSTGADGYTF.